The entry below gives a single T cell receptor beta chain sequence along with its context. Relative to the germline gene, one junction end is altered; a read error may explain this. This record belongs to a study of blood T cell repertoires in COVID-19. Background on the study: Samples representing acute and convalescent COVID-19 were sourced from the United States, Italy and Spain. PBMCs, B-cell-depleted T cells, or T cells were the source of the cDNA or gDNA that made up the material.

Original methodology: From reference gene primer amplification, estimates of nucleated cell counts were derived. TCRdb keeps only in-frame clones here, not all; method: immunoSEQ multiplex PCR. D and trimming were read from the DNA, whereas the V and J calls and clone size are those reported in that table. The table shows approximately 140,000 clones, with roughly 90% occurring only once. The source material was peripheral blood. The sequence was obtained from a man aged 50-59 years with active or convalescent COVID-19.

For the CDR3, the DNA is TGTGCCAGCAATTTAATGCGGATCCAAGAGACCCAGTACTTC. Protein sequence: CASNLMRIQETQYF. This chain links TRBV27 with TRBJ2-5; D gene unclear. The CDR3 runs to 14 residues. Per the germline V gene, CDR1 is MNHEY and CDR2 is SMNVEV (reference sequence).